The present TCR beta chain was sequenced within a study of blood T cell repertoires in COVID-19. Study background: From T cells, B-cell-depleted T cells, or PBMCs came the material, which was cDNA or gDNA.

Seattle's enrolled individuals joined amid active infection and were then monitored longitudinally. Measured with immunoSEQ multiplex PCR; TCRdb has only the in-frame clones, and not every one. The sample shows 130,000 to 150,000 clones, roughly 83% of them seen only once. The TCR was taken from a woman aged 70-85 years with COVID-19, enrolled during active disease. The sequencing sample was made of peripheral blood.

The DNA of the CDR3 is TGTGCCAGCAGCCGCGACAATGAGCAGTTCTTC. It specifies CASSRDNEQFF. The chain recombines TRBV11-2 with TRBJ2-1; D is undetermined. The CDR3 extends over 11 amino acids. The germline CDR1 and CDR2 sequences are SGHAT and FQNNGV. V was pared by 5 bases and J by 5 bases, with 4 bases between.